The present T cell receptor beta chain was sequenced within a study of T cells expressing NK-cell markers. Study-level background: Sequencing covered eight donors, seven HCMV-seropositive and one seronegative. General study findings and limits: A few donors' CD3+CD56-NKG2C+ cells were dominated by the same clonotypes.

TCRdb reprocessed the 5' RACE reads and reports one entry per CDR3 protein, with no DNA. Reported are approximately 110,000 distinct CDR3 sequences; the ten largest clones contain about a fifth. CDR3 length equals 15 residues. The germline CDR1 and CDR2 sequences are SEHNR and FQNEAQ (reference sequence). As for this clonotype: Its target is unknown.

This rearrangement joins TRBV7-9 to TRBJ2-7; TCRdb picks TRBD1, but there is no DNA to check that call. This clonotype was obtained from a woman between 18 and 70 years old in good health. Input material: blood T cells: a sorted CD56 or NKG2C T cell subset, CD4+ or CD8+ T cells, or bulk PBMC T cells (not recorded which). CDR3: CASSHSGTGGYEQYF.